Listed below are T cell receptor beta chains from one sample, sequenced in a study of cytomegalovirus exposure and HLA in healthy donors. Some clones are missing from TCRdb's copy, which holds only in-frame ones; the method was immunoSEQ multiplex PCR. Here the sample spans 68,000 or so clones, around 97% being singletons. Source material: PBMCs. The receptors were gathered from a man younger than 35 in good health and CMV-seronegative. Each CDR3 is given with its conserved first and last residue. A D gene is named only where the DNA matches it firmly. Clone size is not always given. Where it is, it says once, few, many or a class for expanded clones.

len,j_gene,d_gene,v_gene,abundance,CDR3nt,CDR3aa
17,TRBJ2-7,TRBD1,TRBV10-2,-,TGCGCCAGCAGCCCGGGACAGGGTTTGTCACTTTTCTACGAGCAGTACTTC,CASSPGQGLSLFYEQYF
15,TRBJ1-3,-,TRBV6-1,-,TGTGCCAGCAGACCTACAGACAGACTTGGAAACACCATATATTTT,CASRPTDRLGNTIYF
18,TRBJ1-4,TRBD1,TRBV19,-,TGTGCCAGTAGTATAGAGCGCGACAGGGGATCGAGGAGGGAAAAACTGTTTTTT,CASSIERDRGSRREKLFF
14,TRBJ1-5,-,TRBV4-1,-,TGCGCCAGCAGCCACCGGACAGTCAATCAGCCCCAGCATTTT,CASSHRTVNQPQHF
13,TRBJ1-1,-,TRBV13,-,TGTGCCAGCAGCCTGGACAGCAACACTGAAGCTTTCTTT,CASSLDSNTEAFF
15,TRBJ2-2,TRBD1,TRBV19,-,TGTGCCAGTAGTTTTGGACAGGGTGGCACCGGGGAGCTGTTTTTT,CASSFGQGGTGELFF
16,TRBJ1-5,-,TRBV2,-,TGTGCCAGCAGTGAAGGGGGGACACGGGTAGGTGGGCCCCAGCATTTT,CASSEGGTRVGGPQHF
13,TRBJ1-1,-,TRBV28,-,TGTGCCAGCACCCCTACGCCGAACACTGAAGCTTTCTTT,CASTPTPNTEAFF
13,TRBJ2-5,TRBD1,TRBV7-9,-,TGTGCCAGCAGCTTAGAACAGGGGGGGACCCAGTACTTC,CASSLEQGGTQYF
14,TRBJ2-7,-,TRBV21-1,once,TGTGCCAGCAGCATTGGGGACTGGGTATACGAGCAGTACTTC,CASSIGDWVYEQYF
18,TRBJ2-7,TRBD1,TRBV11-2,-,TGTGCCAGCAGCTTTACAAACCGACAGGGGCTAAGCTCCTACGAGCAGTACTTC,CASSFTNRQGLSSYEQYF